What follows is one TCR beta chain and its context. There is no known antigen for this receptor. Base qualities are not recorded, but no much larger clone differs from it by a single base. The library relied on the immunoSEQ multiplex PCR assay. DNA from the cultured and isolated CD4+ T cells underwent TCR beta CDR3 sequencing. For the original study's pipeline: Non-productive TCR sequences were removed, reads were trimmed to the CDR3 region, and CDR3s of at least 7 amino acids were retained. Antigen-specific clonotypes were identified using the MANAFEST web app by comparison of expansion in peptide wells against reference cultures. To count as positive, a clone had to show expansion at FDR<0.05 compared with the reference and with all other wells, an odds ratio above 5, and a frequency above 0.1% in two replicate wells. Cross-reactive clonotypes were defined as significantly expanded in SARS-CoV-2 spike wells and in at least one common cold coronavirus spike condition. Levenshtein distance calculated with the stringdist R package was used to assess CDR3 similarity, and unrooted trees were constructed with ape in R 3.6.1. TCRdb carries this immuneACCESS record with in-frame sequences only. Its versions omit some clonotypes, under half of them owing to an unresolved V gene in the studies checked, with the rest unexplained. V and J calls and clone size are copied from that table; D and trimming were computed from the DNA. This sample has more than 45,000 clones in its table, and around 82% of those were observed once. Together, the top ten hold roughly 6% of the sample.

CDR1 and CDR2, looked up from the germline V gene (reference sequence), are GTSNPN and SVGIG. The CDR3 sequence holds 15 residues, the cysteine and phenylalanine included. Solely the CDR3 DNA is kept, with 45 bases framed from the first base. V lost 2 bases and J lost 4 bases; the stretch between them is 17 bases long. This specimen belongs to a study of vaccination effects on CD4 cells after COVID-19 (dated by TCRdb to between 2021 and 2022). With respect to the entire study: Each participant received two doses of an mRNA SARS-CoV-2 vaccine, either BNT162b2 or mRNA-1273. The study compared SARS-CoV-2 spike-specific CD4+ TCR repertoires before and after mRNA vaccination in COVID-19 convalescent patients and infection-naive vaccine recipients. In the study, cultures from other donors were sequenced using the Oncomine TCR Beta short-read assay on an Illumina iSeq 100. A total of over nine COVID-19 convalescent patients and several SARS-CoV-2-naive healthy vaccine recipients were included in the full study. Pre-vaccine samples from two convalescent patients were drawn 16 days and one week before the first dose, 142 and 148 days after COVID-19 diagnosis. Here is what the overall study found, with its caveats: Only a small number of convalescent patients were included, and no early post-infection timepoints were available, which limited the study. Clones induced by infection and clones induced by vaccination both contracted markedly at late timepoints after vaccination, which fits with T cell responses waning over time. In convalescent patients, the post-vaccine spike-reactive repertoire was composed mainly of new vaccine-induced clones that were largely distinct from infection-induced clones.

In the ViraFEST assay, PBMC were stimulated with viral peptide pools, and TCR sequencing was then used to find antigen-specific CD4+ T cell clonotypes based on their expansion. After 10 to 11 days of culture, CD4+ T cells were isolated with the EasySep CD4+ T cell isolation kit. PCR-confirmed SARS-CoV-2 infection had occurred in convalescent patients between March and December 2020, before the Alpha, Beta and Delta variants emerged in the United States. Over 1.5 million PBMC per well were cultured with around 10 ug/ml peptides in IMDM containing roughly 5% human AB serum, roughly 10 IU/ml IL-2 and gentamicin. A peptide pool from HIV-1 Nef was used as the negative control culture condition. Half of the culture medium was replaced with fresh IL-2-containing medium on days 3 and 7. Unless noted otherwise, every peptide stimulation condition was grown in triplicate wells. Using Ficoll-Paque Plus gradient centrifugation, PBMC were separated from whole blood and then either used fresh or cryopreserved at -140C. The QIAamp micro DNA kit was used to extract genomic DNA from the cultured CD4+ T cells.

This TCR was recovered from a human donor who had a prior SARS-CoV-2 infection. The specimen was CD4+ T cells from PBMCs cultured with HIV peptides, collected before COVID-19 vaccination. This specimen's cell subset or site label, interpreted: HIV-1 Nef peptide pool negative control/reference culture. This chain joins TRBV30 to TRBJ1-1; a tentative D call is TRBD1 (6 bases match). The CDR3 loop reads CAWSTRPGQSTEAFF. The DNA is TGTGCCTGGAGTACCCGACCCGGACAGAGCACTGAAGCTTTCTTT. Joined to the reference TRBV30 and TRBJ1-1 proteins, this CDR3 gives the full variable domain: SQTIHQWPATLVQPVGSPLSLECTVEGTSNPNLYWYRQAAGRGLQLLFYSVGIGQISSEVPQNLSASRPQDRQFILSSKKLLLSDSGFYLCAWSTRPGQSTEAFFGQGTRLTVV.